These T cell receptor beta chains were read from a single sample in a study of blood T cell repertoires in COVID-19. The repertoire was sequenced with immunoSEQ multiplex PCR; TCRdb's copy has only in-frame clones and lacks some. Of some 120,000 clones listed, around 80% are singletons. Sequencing was carried out using peripheral blood. The receptors derive from a young man with COVID-19, enrolled during active disease. Each CDR3 is given with its conserved first and last residue. D genes are given only for firm matches. A clone size is listed for some rows: how often the clone was seen (once, few, many), or a class if it is expanded.

>TRBV27|TRBJ2-7|NA|TRBD1
TGTGCCAGCAGTTTAATGGGGATCGGGACAGGTAATCCCTACGAGCAGTACTTC
CASSLMGIGTGNPYEQYF
>TRBV5-4|TRBJ2-7|NA|NA
TGTGCCAGCAGCTTAAACGGACTTGTCTCCTACGAGCAGTACTTC
CASSLNGLVSYEQYF
>TRBV28|TRBJ1-5|NA|NA
TGTGCCACGGAATTTGACAGGAAGAATCAGCCCCAGCATTTT
CATEFDRKNQPQHF
>TRBV5-1|TRBJ2-1|NA|NA
TGCGCCAGCAGCCTGGCGGAGGGGGCGTCCTACAATGAGCAGTTCTTC
CASSLAEGASYNEQFF
>TRBV6-5|TRBJ2-1|NA|NA
TGTGCCAGCAGTCGCCGGGAATCCTACAATGAGCAGTTCTTC
CASSRRESYNEQFF
>TRBV29-1|TRBJ1-1|NA|NA
TGCAGCGGCGTGAACACTGAAGCTTTCTTT
CSGVNTEAFF
>TRBV5-8|TRBJ2-7|NA|NA
TGTGCCAGCAGTTCGAGTTCCCACGAGCAGTACTTC
CASSSSSHEQYF
>TRBV28|TRBJ1-4|NA|NA
TGTGCCAGCAGCCAAAGACAGGTCGGAAGTGAAAAACTGTTTTTT
CASSQRQVGSEKLFF
>TRBV12-5|TRBJ1-1|few|NA
TGTGCTAGTGGTTTACCAGAACAGGCTAACACTGAAGCTTTCTTT
CASGLPEQANTEAFF
>TRBV2|TRBJ2-2|NA|NA
TGTGCCAGTCGACTCGATTCGGCGAACACCGGGGAGCTGTTTTTT
CASRLDSANTGELFF
>TRBV28|TRBJ2-7|NA|NA
TGTGCCAGCAGTCAGACAGGATTGCTCTACGAGCAGTACTTC
CASSQTGLLYEQYF
>TRBV5-1|TRBJ1-2|NA|TRBD1
TGCGCCAGCAGCAGACAGACAGGGAACTATGGCTACACCTTC
CASSRQTGNYGYTF
>TRBV7-2|TRBJ1-2|NA|TRBD1
TGTGCCAGCACCCCGGGACAGGGGAACTATGGCTACACCTTC
CASTPGQGNYGYTF
>TRBV10-1|TRBJ2-7|NA|TRBD1
TGCGCCAGCAGTCCGGACAGGGGCTCCTACGAGCAGTACTTC
CASSPDRGSYEQYF
>TRBV5-4|TRBJ2-1|NA|NA
TGTGCCAGCAGCGACTTATGGGGGGACAATGAGCAGTTCTTC
CASSDLWGDNEQFF
>TRBV6-1|TRBJ1-5|NA|NA
TGTGCCAGCAGTGAAGCGGGGCAGCTCAATCAGCCCCAGCATTTT
CASSEAGQLNQPQHF
>TRBV2|TRBJ2-1|NA|TRBD2
TGTGCCAGCAGTCCTCGGACTAGCGGGCAGAACAATGAGCAGTTCTTC
CASSPRTSGQNNEQFF
>TRBV30|TRBJ2-7|NA|TRBD1
TGTGCCTGGGGACAGGGGGCAGGGGACGAGCAGTACTTC
CAWGQGAGDEQYF
>TRBV30|TRBJ1-5|NA|TRBD1
TGTGCCTGGGGCCTGAAGACAGGGGGCCTAGAGCCCCAGCATTTT
CAWGLKTGGLEPQHF